This T cell receptor (beta chain) was profiled in a study of cytomegalovirus exposure and HLA in healthy donors. A note on this clone: Relative to the germline gene, one junction end is altered; a read error may explain this.

PCR involved 60 Vbeta and 13 Jbeta primers. Assay used: immunoSEQ multiplex PCR; TCRdb lists only in-frame clones, some missing. The sample has 150,000 to 180,000 clones; around 68% are singletons. CDR1 is SGHDT and CDR2 is YYEEEE in the germline V gene. The CDR3 contains 16 residues. The chain joins TRBV5-6 to TRBJ1-5; TRBD1 matches at 7 bases. The source of this sequence is a man aged 25-40 years in good health and CMV-seronegative. The sample was PBMCs. DNA of the CDR3: TGTGCCAGCAGCACAGGGACAGCCGATAGCAATCAGCCCCAGAATTTT. Translating gives CASSTGTADSNQPQNF.